This note documents a single TCR beta chain sequence. J gave up 1 base and V 7 bases, and 10 bases lay outside the gene matches. CDR3 length: 16 residues. Germline CDR1 MNHNY, CDR2 SVGAGI (reference sequence). These data originate in a study of blood T cell repertoires in COVID-19. Study-level information: From T cells, B-cell-depleted T cells, or PBMCs came the material, which was cDNA or gDNA.

Original analysis: Estimates of nucleated cell counts were drawn from the amplification of reference gene primers. The table came from immunoSEQ multiplex PCR; TCRdb's copy has only in-frame clones and leaves some out. Clonal size and the V and J genes are those of that table, whereas D and trimming came from the DNA. The sample contains about 42,000 clones, nearly 90% of which appear only once. This chain joins TRBV6-6 and TRBJ1-3; 7 bases line up with TRBD1. Sequencing used peripheral blood. This sequence was found in a human donor in a cohort sampled during active COVID-19. The CDR3 is CASKVARGRSGNTIYF. The CDR3 DNA reads TGTGCCAGCAAGGTTGCCAGGGGGAGGTCTGGAAACACCATATATTTT.